This TCR beta chain was found in a study of human T cells and chemical hapten exposure. This clonotype was observed a handful of times. Time point given: pre-sensitization, week 0. Stated treatment: therapeutic diphenylcyclopropenone sensitization with weekly scalp DPC. Germline assignment: CDR1 MNHEY and CDR2 SMNVEV (reference sequence). V was shortened by 3 bases and J by 7 bases, with 16 bases between the two germline ends. The CDR3 runs 16 residues. As the library was built, unique molecular identifiers were attached to individual cDNA molecules. TCRdb ran MiXCR on the RACE reads and lists one entry per CDR3 protein. In the table there are fewer than 150,000 distinct CDR3 sequences, approximately 12% of which are singletons.

The specimen was whole blood, collected in connection with sensitization to the hapten diphenylcyclopropenone (DPC). The chain joins TRBV27 to TRBJ1-6, with D tentatively TRBD1 (6 bases). This clonotype was sampled from a woman aged 18-29 years with alopecia areata. Some clones in this sample may be carry-over from other donors' samples. CDR3 protein: CASSFRGAPANSPLHF. Here the CDR3 DNA reads TGTGCCAGCAGTTTTCGGGGGGCCCCAGCAAATTCACCCCTCCACTTT.